Below are 27 T cell receptor beta chains sequenced from a single sample in a study of lymphopenia after photon versus proton radiotherapy. Clones were read by immunoSEQ multiplex PCR, and TCRdb kept only the in-frame ones, dropping some. The top ten clones hold about 4.4% of a sample with approximately 160,000 clones, approximately 86% of them seen once. This material consisted of peripheral blood, taken from a patient treated with photon-based radiotherapy. Receptor source: a middle-aged man with gastric cancer.

This chain uses TRBV7-2 with TRBJ2-7; D could derive from TRBD1 or TRBD2 (5 bases each). The CDR3 has 13 amino acids. Trimming stripped 6 bases from V and 9 bases from J, with 18 bases between. The germline V gene encodes CDR1 SGHTA and CDR2 FQGNSA. The CDR3 reads CASRTPPGPTQYF. The CDR3, as DNA: TGTGCCAGCAGAACCCCTCCGGGACCAACGCAGTACTTC.

This clone came up a few times. The rearrangement links TRBV2 to TRBJ1-5; maybe TRBD1 (5 bases). The CDR3 length is 15 residues. Germline V gene lookup returns CDR1 SNHLY and CDR2 FYNNEI. Deletions cut 3 bases from V and 7 bases from J, with 16 bases between. The chain's CDR3 is CASSEDGGRGQPQHF. In DNA, the CDR3 is TGTGCCAGCAGTGAGGACGGAGGTAGGGGCCAGCCCCAGCATTTT.

The rearrangement uses TRBV10-1 and TRBJ2-1; the match to TRBD2 covers 7 bases. The CDR3 length is 14 residues. J lost 8 bases, V lost 8 bases, and 12 bases had no gene match. In germline, CDR1 is WNHNN, CDR2 SYGVQD (reference sequence). The CDR3 DNA is TGCGCCAGCCAACCCACGGGGGGTGGCGATGAGCAGTTCTTC. Protein sequence: CASQPTGGGDEQFF.

This chain joins TRBV5-1 and TRBJ1-1; D is ambiguous. Germline V gene data show CDR1 as SGHRS and CDR2 as YFSETQ. V was trimmed by 1 base and J by 4 bases, leaving 23 bases between them. The length of the CDR3 is 18 residues. The CDR3: CASSLYLHSGSTITEAFF. The CDR3 nucleotides are TGCGCCAGCAGCTTGTACCTCCACTCGGGGAGCACGATCACTGAAGCTTTCTTT. Combining the CDR3 with reference TRBV5-1 and TRBJ1-1 gives the whole variable domain KAGVTQTPRYLIKTRGQQVTLSCSPISGHRSVSWYQQTPGQGLQFLFEYFSETQRNKGNFPGRFSGRQFSNSRSEMNVSTLELGDSALYLCASSLYLHSGSTITEAFFGQGTRLTVV.

V usage is TRBV18 and J usage is TRBJ1-1, with D perhaps TRBD1 (6 bases). The CDR3 has 13 amino acids. Trimming removed 6 bases at V and 3 bases at J, with 11 bases between. The germline V gene encodes CDR1 KGHSH and CDR2 LQKENI. The CDR3 loop reads CASSQYRDTEAFF. In DNA form, the CDR3 reads TGTGCCAGCTCGCAATACAGGGACACTGAAGCTTTCTTT.

The rearrangement joins TRBV2 to TRBJ1-3; a possible D gene is TRBD1 (5 bases). This CDR3 is built from 12 residues. V shed 8 bases and J shed 1 base, with 6 bases lying between them. Germline V gene data show CDR1 as SNHLY and CDR2 as FYNNEI. The CDR3 sequence is CASQGSGNTIYF. As DNA, the CDR3 is TGTGCCAGCCAGGGATCTGGAAACACCATATATTTT.

This clone was seen only a few times. The V call is TRBV6-1, the J call TRBJ1-5, with D perhaps TRBD1 (5 bases). The length of the CDR3 is 14 residues. Trimming took off 3 bases at V and 2 bases at J, with 8 bases between the two ends. Germline-derived CDR1 and CDR2 are MNHNS and SASEGT. Here the CDR3 reads CASSDGGGNQPQHF. CDR3 bases: TGTGCCAGCAGTGATGGGGGGGGCAATCAGCCCCAGCATTTT.

This sequence joins TRBV4-2 and TRBJ1-1; D is undetermined. V gave up 4 bases and J gave up 7 bases, with 7 bases separating them. The CDR3 is 11 residues long. Germline V gene lookup returns CDR1 LGHNA and CDR2 YNFKEQ. This CDR3 is CASSRAGEAFF. The DNA for the CDR3 is TGTGCCAGCAGCCGGGCCGGTGAAGCTTTCTTT.

V usage is TRBV12-5 and J usage is TRBJ1-4, with D hard to call. Deletions cut 3 bases from V and 8 bases from J, with 13 bases between. The germline CDR1 and CDR2 sequences are LGHNT and FRNRAP. CDR3 length equals 14 residues. The CDR3 reads CASGFPGWEEKLFF. The CDR3 coding sequence is TGTGCTAGTGGTTTTCCTGGTTGGGAAGAAAAACTGTTTTTT.

This sequence joins TRBV28 and TRBJ1-5, with a tentative D call TRBD1 (6 bases). The CDR3 contains 15 residues. In germline, CDR1 is MDHEN, CDR2 SYDVKM. V lost 3 bases and J lost 6, with 15 bases in between. Here the CDR3 DNA reads TGTGCCAGCAGTTTGGCATTACAGGGAAGTCAGCCCCAGCATTTT. It codes for CASSLALQGSQPQHF. Drawing the rest from reference TRBV28 and TRBJ1-5, the complete variable domain is DVKVTQSSRYLVKRTGEKVFLECVQDMDHENMFWYRQDPGLGLRLIYFSYDVKMKEKGDIPEGYSVSREKKERFSLILESASTNQTSMYLCASSLALQGSQPQHFGDGTRLSIL.

The chain is built from TRBV4-1 and TRBJ2-1; 8 bases line up with TRBD2. CDR1 is MGHRA, CDR2 YSYEKL, per germline. This CDR3 region has 17 residues. The J segment lost 5 bases and the V segment lost 1 base, leaving 10 bases of the junction unmatched. The DNA for the CDR3 is TGCGCCAGCAGCCAAGTCTCGGGAGGGCCTGAGGACAATGAGCAGTTCTTC. Its protein product is CASSQVSGGPEDNEQFF.

The chain is built from TRBV19 and TRBJ2-1; tentative D call: TRBD1 (6 bases). The CDR3 extends over 12 amino acids. Looked up from germline, CDR1 is LNHDA and CDR2 is SQIVND (reference sequence). V gave up 6 bases and J gave up 7 bases, with 10 bases separating them. CDR3 DNA sequence: TGTGCCAGTAGGAACAGGGAGAATGAGCAGTTCTTC. Translated, it gives CASRNRENEQFF.

The chain carries TRBV6-1 and TRBJ2-1, with 13 nucleotides matching TRBD2. In germline, CDR1 is MNHNS, CDR2 SASEGT. The CDR3 is made up of 15 amino acids. The J segment lost 7 bases and the V segment lost 5 bases, leaving 5 bases of the junction unmatched. CDR3 residues: CASSPRTSGRNEQFF. As DNA, the CDR3 is TGTGCCAGCAGTCCTCGGACTAGCGGGAGAAATGAGCAGTTCTTC.

The rearrangement joins TRBV19 to TRBJ2-1, with TRBD2 matching over 7 bases. This CDR3 spans 15 amino acids. The V and J ends lost 3 bases and 2 bases, in that order; junction bases with no gene match: 4. Germline CDR1 LNHDA, CDR2 SQIVND (reference sequence). DNA of the CDR3: TGTGCCAGTAGTATTTGGGAGGGGCCCTACAATGAGCAGTTCTTC. This codes for CASSIWEGPYNEQFF. The full variable domain, in which reference TRBV19 and TRBJ2-1 provide the parts outside the CDR3, is DGGITQSPKYLFRKEGQNVTLSCEQNLNHDAMYWYRQDPGQGLRLIYYSQIVNDFQKGDIAEGYSVSREKKESFPLTVTSAQKNPTAFYLCASSIWEGPYNEQFFGPGTRLTVL.

This chain uses TRBV18 with TRBJ2-2; D is perhaps TRBD1 or TRBD2 (5 bases each). This CDR3 comprises 16 residues. Germline values: CDR1 KGHSH, CDR2 LQKENI. V was cut by 4 bases and J by 0 bases, with 12 bases left in between. The DNA of the CDR3 is TGTGCCAGCTCACGACAGTGGGACCCGAACACCGGGGAGCTGTTTTTT. It translates to CASSRQWDPNTGELFF.

This clone has only one observation. This chain connects TRBV13 to TRBJ2-7; 12 positions agree with TRBD2. V lost 5 bases and J lost 0; bases outside the gene matches: 5. CDR1 and CDR2 (germline): PRHDT, FYEKMQ (reference sequence). The CDR3 runs to 16 residues. The DNA of the CDR3 is TGTGCCAGCAGCCCATGGACTAGCGGGACCTCCTACGAGCAGTACTTC. Translating gives CASSPWTSGTSYEQYF.

The DNA for the CDR3 is TGCGCCAGCAGCCAAGCTCGACAGGACGGAGCTTTCTTT. This translates into CASSQARQDGAFF. The gene calls are TRBV4-1 and TRBJ1-1; the D gene is possibly TRBD1 (6 bases). This CDR3 is built from 13 residues. Per the germline V gene, CDR1 is MGHRA and CDR2 is YSYEKL. V dropped 1 base and J dropped 10 bases, with 13 bases sitting between them.

The chain combines TRBV7-2 with TRBJ2-4; the D is unclear. Between the trimmed V and J ends, which lost 5 bases and 2 bases, there was a span of 7 bases. The CDR3 covers 13 residues. Germline-derived CDR1 and CDR2 are SGHTA and FQGNSA. The CDR3 nucleotides read TGTGCCAGCAGCCCCCGGCCCAAAAACATTCAGTACTTC. Translated, it gives CASSPRPKNIQYF.

The chain links TRBV23-1 to TRBJ2-7; TRBD2 aligns across 15 bases. TRBV23-1 is assigned to the ORF class and has an uncertain function. The CDR3 consists of 16 residues. The V segment lost 4 bases and the J segment 4 bases; nucleotides outside the gene matches: 5. CDR3: CASSPRGTSGRYEQYF. For the CDR3, the DNA is TGCGCCAGCAGTCCGCGCGGGACTAGCGGGAGGTACGAGCAGTACTTC.

This chain uses TRBV6-5 with TRBJ2-7; D might be TRBD1 (5 bases). V gave up 3 bases and J gave up 6 bases, with 12 bases separating them. This CDR3 has 13 residues. Germline V gives CDR1 MNHEY, CDR2 SVGAGI. The CDR3 sequence: CASSYFREGEQYF. CDR3 sequence (DNA): TGTGCCAGCAGTTATTTCAGGGAAGGCGAGCAGTACTTC.

V and J are TRBV27 and TRBJ2-7; no firm D call. The CDR3 spans 8 residues. Germline V lookup: CDR1 MNHEY, CDR2 SMNVEV (reference sequence). V lost 9 bases and J lost 6, with 3 bases in between. CDR3 sequence (DNA): TGTGCCAGGACCGAGCAGTACTTC. Residues: CARTEQYF.

V and J are TRBV19 and TRBJ2-2; 10 nucleotides line up with TRBD1. The CDR3 loop spans 15 amino acids. V lost 5 bases to trimming and J lost 5 bases; unmatched junction nucleotides: 5. Per the germline V gene, CDR1 is LNHDA and CDR2 is SQIVND (reference sequence). CDR3 coding DNA: TGTGCCAGTAGTGCAAGACAGGGGGCGACCGGGGAGCTGTTTTTT. It encodes CASSARQGATGELFF.

The chain uses TRBV7-9 and TRBJ1-5; D ambiguous. The CDR3 sequence is 14 residues long. V lost 1 base, J lost 9 bases, and 13 bases lay in between. Germline V CDR1 and CDR2: SEHNR, FQNEAQ (reference sequence). The chain's CDR3 is CASSLGPGYVPQHF. The CDR3 DNA reads as TGTGCCAGCAGCTTAGGACCAGGCTATGTGCCCCAGCATTTT.

The chain has TRBV20-1 and TRBJ2-7; no reliable D call. The CDR3 sequence is 11 residues long. The germline V gene has CDR1 DFQATT and CDR2 SNEGSKA (reference sequence). The V end lost 5 bases, the J end lost 5 bases, and 10 bases lay between the germline ends. The CDR3: CSAPIINEQYF. As DNA, the CDR3 is TGCAGTGCTCCGATAATCAACGAGCAGTACTTC.

This chain joins TRBV7-9 and TRBJ1-4; no clear D. The CDR3 covers 14 residues. The germline V gene encodes CDR1 SEHNR and CDR2 FQNEAQ (reference sequence). V lost 3 bases and J lost 5, with 10 bases in between. CDR3 bases: TGTGCCAGCAGCTTTGGGCAGACGAATGAAAAACTGTTTTTT. Amino acids: CASSFGQTNEKLFF.

The chain recombines TRBV5-4 with TRBJ2-5; weak D call: TRBD2 (6 bases). Trimming pared 4 bases from V and 3 bases from J, leaving 16 bases between. CDR1 SGHNT and CDR2 YYREEE come from the germline V gene (reference sequence). The length of the CDR3 is 15 residues. This CDR3 reads CASSPSETRKETQYF. The CDR3 bases are TGTGCCAGCAGCCCCTCCGAGACTAGGAAAGAGACCCAGTACTTC.

This chain links TRBV15 with TRBJ2-1, with TRBD2 matching 14 bases. The junction had 8 bases not matched to a gene; V was cut back by 9 bases and J by 7 bases. CDR1 is LNHNV, CDR2 YYDKDF, per germline (reference sequence). The CDR3 extends over 15 amino acids. CDR3 nucleotide sequence: TGTGCCACATGGAGGGGACTAGCGGGAGCGAATGAGCAGTTCTTC. As protein: CATWRGLAGANEQFF.